This TCR beta chain was captured by sequencing in a study of T cells in localized non-small cell lung cancer. For this clone: As yet, its antigen is unknown.

General study findings and limits: Blood T cell density predicted longer survival; adjacent-lung clonality, shorter. Adjacent uninvolved lung had the highest clonality, suggesting focused antigen responses. Heterogeneity remains possible because sequencing was limited to only one tumor region.

This table comes from immunoSEQ multiplex PCR, and its TCRdb copy is limited to in-frame clones, with some not included. The sample lists around 55,000 clones; roughly 86% were seen once. This CDR3 region has 16 residues. Germline assignment: CDR1 ENHRY and CDR2 SYGVKD. V gave up 2 bases and J gave up 6 bases, with 19 bases separating them. The chain carries TRBV10-3 and TRBJ1-2; no clear D. The receptor was isolated from a female donor with stage II lung adenocarcinoma. The sequences come from PBMCs, collected before any cancer treatment. Here the CDR3 reads CAISELDRTLGNGYTF. CDR3 DNA sequence: TGTGCCATCAGTGAGCTCGATCGGACGCTAGGAAATGGCTACACCTTC.